A single sample gave rise to the 9 T cell receptor beta chains below, sequenced in a study of a mutant IDH1 vaccine in newly diagnosed glioma. Time point meaning: week 5, during vaccination. One vaccine dose held 300 ug of mutant IDH1 20-mer peptide and came with topical imiquimod. Profiled with immunoSEQ multiplex PCR; TCRdb holds only in-frame clones, not every one. This table has around 23,000 clones, about 76% appearing once. Antigens for these TCRs are unknown. The sample in question was PBMCs, obtained from a glioma patient whose treatment included an IDH1 peptide vaccine. These receptors were taken from a man aged 40-49 years with glioma.

This chain uses TRBV5-1 with TRBJ1-4; D is undetermined. Germline V gives CDR1 SGHRS, CDR2 YFSETQ. V was clipped by 0 bases and J by 8 bases, with 17 bases between them. The CDR3 is 16 amino acids. CDR3 sequence reads: CASSLAATRGSEKLFF. Here the CDR3 DNA reads TGCGCCAGCAGCTTGGCCGCTACGCGCGGATCCGAAAAACTGTTTTTT.

This clone was found a few times. This chain joins TRBV6-1 and TRBJ2-3, with 9 bases that match TRBD1. V was clipped by 4 bases and J by 3 bases; unmatched bases: 8. The CDR3 has 16 amino acids. The germline gives CDR1 MNHNS, CDR2 SASEGT. The CDR3 reads CASSAFIQGATDTQYF. The CDR3 nucleotides are TGTGCCAGCAGTGCATTCATACAGGGGGCAACAGATACGCAGTATTTT.

A single count supports this clone. The chain recombines TRBV7-6 with TRBJ1-5; perhaps TRBD1 as D (6 bases). The CDR3 has 14 residues. Germline lookup yields CDR1 SGHVS and CDR2 FNYEAQ. Trimming stripped 1 base from V and 4 bases from J, with 8 bases between. CDR3 coding DNA: TGTGCCAGCAGCTTAGTACAGGGTAATCAGCCCCAGCATTTT. Protein sequence: CASSLVQGNQPQHF.

The chain couples TRBV9 to TRBJ2-5; 7 positions match TRBD1. The CDR3 totals 13 residues. Germline V gives CDR1 SGDLS, CDR2 YYNGEE. Unmatched junction bases numbered 0, after V lost 0 bases and J lost 4 bases. The CDR3 DNA follows: TGTGCCAGCAGCGTAGACAGGGGAGAGACCCAGTACTTC. Protein product: CASSVDRGETQYF.

The V gene is TRBV5-1, the J gene TRBJ2-3; 9 bases match TRBD2. In germline, CDR1 is SGHRS, CDR2 YFSETQ. CDR3 size: 15 residues. The junction had 3 bases not matched to a gene; V was cut back by 1 base and J by 3 bases. The CDR3 DNA reads TGCGCCAGCAGCTTGCAAGCGGGAGGTACAGATACGCAGTATTTT. The encoded protein is CASSLQAGGTDTQYF.

This clone was found once. The chain employs TRBV5-4 and TRBJ1-1, with 10 bases fitting TRBD1. CDR1 and CDR2 from the germline V gene are SGHNT and YYREEE (reference sequence). CDR3 length equals 15 residues. J gave up 3 bases and V 4 bases, and 6 bases lay outside the gene matches. This chain's CDR3 is CASSLRQGAYTEAFF. As DNA, the CDR3 is TGTGCCAGCAGCCTCCGACAGGGGGCATACACTGAAGCTTTCTTT.

V usage is TRBV6-1 and J usage is TRBJ1-5; D ambiguous. Germline lookup yields CDR1 MNHNS and CDR2 SASEGT. Trimming left V 6 bases short and J 3 bases short, with 9 bases between. This CDR3 is built from 13 residues. For the CDR3, the DNA is TGTGCCAGCAGGGTACAGAACAATCAGCCCCAGCATTTT. It specifies CASRVQNNQPQHF.

This chain joins TRBV27 and TRBJ1-5, with D possibly TRBD1 on 6 matching bases. In germline, CDR1 is MNHEY, CDR2 SMNVEV (reference sequence). This CDR3 spans 17 amino acids. The V and J ends lost 10 bases and 0 bases respectively, with 22 bases between them. This CDR3 is CAIKTLRGLTSNQPQHF. The CDR3 DNA is TGTGCCATCAAAACACTCAGGGGCCTTACTAGCAATCAGCCCCAGCATTTT.

This chain connects TRBV5-1 to TRBJ1-1, with unresolved D. Trimming took off 0 bases at V and 5 bases at J, with 11 bases between the two ends. In germline, CDR1 is SGHRS, CDR2 YFSETQ. The CDR3 has 14 amino acids. In nucleotides, the CDR3 is TGCGCCAGCAGCTTGGGGTGGGCTGAAACTGAAGCTTTCTTT. The encoded protein is CASSLGWAETEAFF.